This TCR beta chain appears in the sequencing data of a study of shared clonotypes between healthy human individuals. TCRdb's table, derived via immunoSEQ multiplex PCR, lists solely in-frame clones and lacks some. The sample contains roughly 660,000 clones, around 90% of which appear only once. The V and J ends lost 6 bases and 0 bases, in that order; junction bases with no gene match: 8. The CDR3 length is 16 residues. Germline CDR1 reads MDHEN; CDR2 reads SYDVKM. Among the donors, all were Caucasian adults who lived in Nashville, Tennessee. This sequence was found in a man aged 18 to 30 in good health. Some clones in this sample may be carry-over from other donors' samples. V and J are TRBV28 and TRBJ1-1; 9 bases match TRBD1. Sequenced input: memory CD8+ T cells from PBMCs. As to subset: CD45RO+ cells pooled with CCR7-negative TemRA cells. CDR3 sequence reads: CASRDGTGIVNTEAFF. As DNA, the CDR3 is TGTGCCAGCAGGGACGGGACAGGGATCGTGAACACTGAAGCTTTCTTT.